A selection of T cell receptor beta chains follows, all from one sample in a study of T cell responses to AZD1222 COVID-19 vaccine. TCRdb's table, derived via immunoSEQ multiplex PCR, lists solely in-frame clones and lacks some. This sample has 60,000 to 75,000 clones, with around 80% found just once. Sequences were derived from peripheral blood, sampled 28 days after the second AZD1222 dose. The receptors stem from an adult who received the AZD1222 COVID-19 vaccine. CDR3s include the opening cysteine and the closing phenylalanine or tryptophan. D genes are given only for firm matches. Size tells how often a clone was seen (once, few, many) or the class of an expanded clone, and some rows leave it out.

j_gene | v_gene | d_gene | abundance | CDR3nt | CDR3aa
TRBJ2-1 | TRBV11-2 | NA | once | TGTGCCAGCAGCTTACACAGGGGAGGGTATGAGCAGTTCTTC | CASSLHRGGYEQFF
TRBJ2-7 | TRBV11-3 | NA | NA | TGTGCCAGCAGCTTATACAGGGCCCCTGGCTCCTACGAGCAGTACTTC | CASSLYRAPGSYEQYF
TRBJ2-1 | TRBV3-1/TRBV3-2 | NA | NA | TGTGCCAGCAGCCTGGGGGGGGCCCCCCCGTTCTTC | CASSLGGAPPFF
TRBJ1-1 | TRBV6-5 | NA | NA | TGTGCCAGCAGTTCCTCCGGGCCGGCGACTGAAGCTTTCTTT | CASSSSGPATEAFF
TRBJ2-1 | TRBV3-1/TRBV3-2 | NA | NA | TGTGCCAGCAGCCAAGCGAGGACAGAAAGGATCTTC | CASSQARTERIF
TRBJ2-2 | TRBV5-1 | TRBD1 | NA | TGCGCCAGCAGCTTCCAGGGGACAGGGATCGGGGAGCTGTTTTTT | CASSFQGTGIGELFF
TRBJ1-1 | TRBV7-9 | NA | NA | TGTGCCAGCAGCGTACAGGAGAACACTGAAGCTTTCTTT | CASSVQENTEAFF
TRBJ2-7 | TRBV18 | TRBD1 | few | TGTGCCAGCTCCGTCGCCGGGACAGCGGACTACGAGCAGTACTTC | CASSVAGTADYEQYF
TRBJ1-5 | TRBV28 | NA | NA | TGTGCCAGCAGTTTGGCGGCAGCACATGGGCCCCAGCATTTT | CASSLAAAHGPQHF
TRBJ1-5 | TRBV5-1 | NA | few | TGCGCCAGCAGTCCTAGGACAAGGACGTGGTTTTGGGATCAGCCCCAGCATTTT | CASSPRTRTWFWDQPQHF
TRBJ1-6 | TRBV18 | NA | NA | TGTGCCAGCTCACCAGTGGTAGTTCCTAATTCACCCCTCCACTTT | CASSPVVVPNSPLHF
TRBJ2-2 | TRBV6-5 | TRBD2 | NA | TGTGCCAGCAGTTGGACTAGCGGGGGGACCGGGGAGCTGTTTTTT | CASSWTSGGTGELFF